This entry features one T cell receptor (beta chain) sequence. Its antigen is not known. CDR1 and CDR2 from the germline V gene are MNHNS and SASEGT. Trimming took off 7 bases at V and 5 bases at J, with 11 bases between the two ends. The CDR3 extends over 12 amino acids. The sample comes from a study of siplizumab effects on memory and regulatory T cells. Study findings and constraints: The average Treg-derived proportion among mappable alloreactive CD4+ clones was less than 80% with siplizumab versus under 35% in controls. Suppressive function of proliferating Tregs from siplizumab cultures was not confirmed.

Only in-frame clones appear in the TCRdb table, and some are missing; sequencing was by immunoSEQ multiplex PCR. The sample includes 90,000 to 120,000 clones, roughly 94% of them seen just once. This chain links TRBV6-1 with TRBJ1-1, with D possibly being TRBD1 (5 bases). The source is a human donor in good health. The sequenced sample consisted of Tregs sorted from blood. The CDR3 region is CASNQGGTEAFF. The CDR3 DNA reads TGTGCCAGCAATCAGGGTGGAACTGAAGCTTTCTTT.